The 31 T cell receptor beta chains below were found in one sample sequenced in a study of human T cells and chemical hapten exposure. TCRdb re-derived calls from the RACE reads in MiXCR, one entry per CDR3 protein. This sample has tens of thousands of distinct CDR3 sequences, with 12% found just once. Time point defined: patch test 3, about 24 weeks after DPC sensitization. Noted treatment: therapeutic diphenylcyclopropenone sensitization with weekly scalp DPC. Whole blood, unfractionated, served as the material for total RNA extraction. The specimen comprised whole blood, sampled in connection with sensitization to the hapten diphenylcyclopropenone (DPC). Every receptor here comes from a woman in her thirties or forties with alopecia areata. Some clones in this sample may be carry-over from other donors' samples.

V and J are TRBV20-1 and TRBJ2-1; D is possibly TRBD2 (5 bases). V lost 6 bases, J lost 4 bases, and 16 bases lay in between. The germline V gene has CDR1 DFQATT and CDR2 SNEGSKA (reference sequence). This CDR3 is 14 amino acids long. The CDR3 loop is CSASRARLYNEQFF. The CDR3 DNA is TGCAGTGCGAGCCGGGCCCGACTATACAATGAGCAGTTCTTC.

This clonotype has only a few counts. The CDR3 sequence is CASSRTENTEAFF. DNA for the CDR3: TGTGCCAGCAGCCGAACCGAGAACACTGAAGCTTTCTTT. The chain uses TRBV11-2 and TRBJ1-1; D not certain. V lost 5 bases, J lost 1 base, and 8 bases lay in between. This CDR3 is built from 13 residues. The germline CDR1 and CDR2 sequences are SGHAT and FQNNGV.

The sample holds a few counts of this clonotype. CDR3 in amino acids: CASRLRRSSYNEQFF. The CDR3 DNA follows: TGTGCCAGCAGACTACGGAGGAGCTCCTACAATGAGCAGTTCTTC. The rearrangement uses TRBV28 and TRBJ2-1; D is possibly TRBD2 (5 bases). The V end was cut by 6 bases, the J end by 0 bases, with 12 bases between. Germline loops: CDR1 MDHEN, CDR2 SYDVKM. CDR3 length: 15 residues.

The chain joins TRBV7-2 to TRBJ1-4; 10 bases agree with TRBD1. Germline V gene sequence: CDR1 SGHTA, CDR2 FQGNSA. Trimming cost V 4 bases and J 8 bases; bases outside gene matches: 7. The CDR3 sequence is 15 residues long. CDR3: CASSSGTGVGEKLFF. The CDR3 bases are TGTGCCAGCAGCTCCGGGACAGGGGTAGGGGAAAAACTGTTTTTT.

This clonotype was found many times. The CDR3 coding sequence is TGCAGTGCTACTCCAGGGAACACCGGGGAGCTGTTTTTT. Translated, it gives CSATPGNTGELFF. The chain links TRBV20-1 to TRBJ2-2, with no clear D. This CDR3 has 13 residues. From germline, CDR1 is DFQATT and CDR2 SNEGSKA (reference sequence). V lost 4 bases and J lost 1, with 7 bases in between.

This clonotype was seen ten or more times. This chain joins TRBV7-9 and TRBJ2-2; D unresolved. Between the trimmed V and J ends, which lost 6 bases and 7 bases, there was a span of 12 bases. CDR1 SEHNR and CDR2 FQNEAQ come from the germline V gene (reference sequence). The CDR3 runs to 13 residues. The CDR3 loop reads CASSPVEVGELFF. CDR3 nucleotide sequence: TGTGCCAGCAGTCCGGTCGAAGTCGGGGAGCTGTTTTTT. The variable domain in full, with the rest retrieved from reference TRBV7-9 and TRBJ2-2, is DTGVSQNPRHKITKRGQNVTFRCDPISEHNRLYWYRQTLGQGPEFLTYFQNEAQLEKSRLLSDRFSAERPKGSFSTLEIQRTEQGDSAMYLCASSPVEVGELFFGEGSRLTVL.

In its sample, this clonotype was seen many times. V and J are TRBV19 and TRBJ1-4; D gene uncertain. V was cut by 3 bases and J by 4 bases, with 18 bases left in between. In germline, CDR1 is LNHDA, CDR2 SQIVND (reference sequence). The length of the CDR3 is 17 residues. The CDR3 loop reads CASSISAMGPNNEKLFF. In DNA, the CDR3 is TGTGCCAGTAGTATTTCCGCCATGGGCCCTAATAATGAAAAACTGTTTTTT.

The chain has TRBV5-5 and TRBJ1-1; tentatively, D is TRBD1 (6 bases). Germline assignment: CDR1 SGHKS and CDR2 YYEKEE (reference sequence). Between the trimmed V and J ends, which lost 4 bases and 1 base, there was a span of 14 bases. The CDR3 length is 15 residues. CDR3 amino acids: CASSNRAQGNTEAFF. For the CDR3, the DNA is TGTGCCAGCAGCAACCGTGCACAGGGGAACACTGAAGCTTTCTTT.

This clonotype was seen many times. V gene TRBV9 combines with J gene TRBJ2-5; possibly TRBD2 for D (7 bases). V gave up 0 bases and J gave up 4 bases, with 13 bases separating them. CDR1 SGDLS and CDR2 YYNGEE come from the germline V gene. There are 15 residues in the CDR3. Here the CDR3 DNA reads TGTGCCAGCAGCGTAGCGGGGGGCTCCGTAGAGACCCAGTACTTC. This codes for CASSVAGGSVETQYF.

This clonotype was seen at least ten times. The chain has TRBV4-3 and TRBJ2-1; no firm D call. CDR1 and CDR2 (germline): LGHNA, YSLEER. Trimming removed 0 bases at V and 2 bases at J, with 11 bases between. The CDR3 loop spans 16 amino acids. The DNA of the CDR3 is TGCGCCAGCAGCCAAGATAGGGCCGTTACCTACAATGAGCAGTTCTTC. It is translated as CASSQDRAVTYNEQFF.

This clonotype was seen at least ten times. This chain connects TRBV4-3 to TRBJ2-5, with D perhaps matching TRBD1 (5 bases). From germline, CDR1 is LGHNA and CDR2 YSLEER. Trimming stripped 5 bases from V and 7 bases from J, with 17 bases between. The CDR3 length is 14 residues. The CDR3: CASSYDGPQGTQYF. DNA of the CDR3: TGCGCCAGCAGCTATGACGGCCCTCAGGGGACCCAGTACTTC.

The rearrangement joins TRBV29-1 to TRBJ1-5; no reliable D call. Germline V gene lookup returns CDR1 SQVTM and CDR2 ANQGSEA. CDR3 length: 12 amino acids. Trimming took 6 bases from V and 4 from J, leaving 10 bases between them. CDR3 amino acids: CSVRSKNQPQHF. The CDR3 nucleotides read TGCAGCGTCCGGAGTAAAAATCAGCCCCAGCATTTT.

The chain joins TRBV29-1 to TRBJ2-1, with 9 positions matching TRBD1. The CDR3 totals 11 residues. Unmatched junction bases numbered 2, after V lost 7 bases and J lost 7 bases. Per germline, CDR1 SQVTM and CDR2 ANQGSEA. CDR3 bases: TGCAGCGCCGGACAGGGGAATGAGCAGTTCTTC. It encodes CSAGQGNEQFF.

This clonotype was seen many times. This chain uses TRBV7-2 with TRBJ2-1; no definite D call. CDR3 size: 15 residues. V shed 4 bases and J shed 8 bases, with 18 bases lying between them. Germline assignment: CDR1 SGHTA and CDR2 FQGNSA. The CDR3 nucleotides are TGTGCCAGCAGCTCGGCGCGCGGTGGGGTCGATGAGCAGTTCTTC. It translates to CASSSARGGVDEQFF.

A remark on this clonotype: At one of its ends the junction is not consistent with the germline gene, which may arise from a read error. The rearrangement joins TRBV9 to TRBJ2-5; D not resolved. Germline loops: CDR1 SGDLS, CDR2 YYNGEE. This CDR3 has 16 amino acids. In nucleotides, the CDR3 is TGTGTCAGCAGCGTAGACTGGCGGAGCCCCAAAGAGACCCAGTACTTC. Translating it yields CVSSVDWRSPKETQYF.

The chain combines TRBV4-3 with TRBJ2-2; no clear D gene. The ends were cut back, 0 bases at V and 4 bases at J, with 9 bases in the middle. The CDR3 has 15 residues. Germline loops: CDR1 LGHNA, CDR2 YSLEER. The CDR3 bases are TGCGCCAGCAGCCAAGATTTGTTTACCACCGGGGAGCTGTTTTTT. This gives the protein CASSQDLFTTGELFF.

This clonotype was seen repeatedly, ten times or more. The CDR3 DNA reads TGCAGTGCTAGTGTAGTAGCGGGAGCGAACACCGGGGAGCTGTTTTTT. This sequence encodes CSASVVAGANTGELFF. The chain combines TRBV20-1 with TRBJ2-2; 9 bases line up with TRBD2. This CDR3 comprises 16 residues. Germline CDR1 DFQATT, CDR2 SNEGSKA (reference sequence). V lost 3 bases, J lost 0 bases, and 5 bases stayed unmatched.

Many counts were recorded for this clonotype. The chain has TRBV6-1 and TRBJ2-6, with unresolved D. The germline V and J ends were trimmed by 6 bases and 4 bases, with 13 bases remaining between them. CDR1 and CDR2 from the germline V gene are MNHNS and SASEGT. This CDR3 spans 15 amino acids. CDR3 sequence: CASRTSGSGANVLTF. The CDR3, as DNA: TGTGCCAGCAGGACGTCTGGGTCCGGGGCCAACGTCCTGACTTTC.

V usage is TRBV28 and J usage is TRBJ2-7; D remains ambiguous. The V end was cut by 6 bases, the J end by 7 bases, with 13 bases between. In germline, CDR1 is MDHEN, CDR2 SYDVKM. The length of the CDR3 is 12 residues. CDR3 protein: CASSLRAKEQYF. CDR3 nucleotide sequence: TGTGCCAGCAGCCTCCGGGCAAAAGAGCAGTACTTC.

The J gene is TRBJ1-3, the V gene TRBV27; D gene uncertain. V lost 6 bases and J lost 1, with 7 bases in between. Per the germline V gene, CDR1 is MNHEY and CDR2 is SMNVEV (reference sequence). This CDR3 is 13 amino acids long. CDR3 residues: CASRQTSGNTIYF. CDR3 coding DNA: TGTGCCAGCAGACAGACTTCTGGAAACACCATATATTTT.

This clonotype was recorded at least ten times. CDR3 nucleotides: TGCAGTGCTAGAGACTTCTTCCGCACAGATACGCAGTATTTT. Residues: CSARDFFRTDTQYF. The J gene is TRBJ2-3, the V gene TRBV20-1, with unresolved D. Trimming took off 0 bases at V and 1 base at J, with 8 bases between the two ends. This CDR3 contains 14 residues. Per germline, CDR1 DFQATT and CDR2 SNEGSKA (reference sequence).

This clonotype was seen a handful of times. This chain links TRBV9 with TRBJ1-1; D possibly corresponds to TRBD1 (5 bases). The ends were cut back, 4 bases at V and 6 bases at J, with 10 bases in the middle. The CDR3 sequence is 12 residues long. Germline-derived CDR1 and CDR2 are SGDLS and YYNGEE. The CDR3 spells CASSSRGAEAFF. In DNA, the CDR3 is TGTGCCAGCAGCTCCCGGGGCGCTGAAGCTTTCTTT.

In DNA, the CDR3 is TGCAGGCCAGGGGGGACAACCCTTAGCACAGATACGCAGTATTTT. Its protein product is CRPGGTTLSTDTQYF. The J gene is TRBJ2-3, the V gene TRBV20-1; tentative D call: TRBD1 (7 bases). The CDR3 covers 15 residues. Per germline, CDR1 DFQATT and CDR2 SNEGSKA (reference sequence).

This clonotype has ten or more counts. The chain is built from TRBV2 and TRBJ1-4, with 7 bases matching TRBD1. Per germline, CDR1 SNHLY and CDR2 FYNNEI. The CDR3 has 14 residues. The trim removed 7 bases at V and 5 bases at J, leaving 7 bases unmatched. The CDR3 reads CASTIPGQNEKLFF. CDR3 in DNA: TGTGCCAGCACTATCCCGGGACAGAATGAAAAACTGTTTTTT.

This clonotype occurred many times. The chain combines TRBV20-1 with TRBJ1-6; D gene ambiguous. CDR3 length: 16 residues. Trimming shortened V by 0 bases and J by 1 base, and 10 bases separated the two germline ends. CDR1 DFQATT and CDR2 SNEGSKA come from the germline V gene (reference sequence). The CDR3 DNA reads TGCAGTGCTAGAGACCACAGCCAATCCTATAATTCACCCCTCCACTTT. It encodes CSARDHSQSYNSPLHF.

This clonotype has a count of ten or more. The J gene is TRBJ2-3, the V gene TRBV24-1; D may match TRBD1 or TRBD2 (7 bases each). The CDR3 covers 13 residues. Between the trimmed V and J ends, which lost 9 bases and 4 bases, there was a span of 13 bases. Germline V CDR1 and CDR2: KGHDR, SFDVKD. The CDR3 loop reads CATSTGRADTQYF. In DNA, the CDR3 is TGTGCCACCTCGACAGGGAGGGCAGATACGCAGTATTTT.

This chain uses TRBV28 with TRBJ1-4; D is unclear. V lost 3 bases, J lost 8 bases, and 7 bases lay in between. Per germline, CDR1 MDHEN and CDR2 SYDVKM. This CDR3 is 12 amino acids long. CDR3 sequence reads: CASSFSGEKLFF. CDR3 DNA: TGTGCCAGCAGTTTTTCCGGAGAAAAACTGTTTTTT.

The V gene is TRBV28, the J gene TRBJ2-7, with 8 bases lining up with TRBD1. V shed 5 bases and J 5 bases; nucleotides not matched to a gene: 2. Germline values: CDR1 MDHEN, CDR2 SYDVKM. CDR3 size: 12 residues. This CDR3 reads CASSPDRDEQYF. CDR3 coding DNA: TGTGCCAGCAGTCCGGACAGGGACGAGCAGTACTTC. The full variable domain, with the rest looked up from reference TRBV28 and TRBJ2-7, is DVKVTQSSRYLVKRTGEKVFLECVQDMDHENMFWYRQDPGLGLRLIYFSYDVKMKEKGDIPEGYSVSREKKERFSLILESASTNQTSMYLCASSPDRDEQYFGPGTRLTVT.

This clonotype was seen a handful of times. The chain links TRBV28 to TRBJ2-6; 9 nucleotides agree with TRBD1. V lost 6 bases to trimming and J lost 0 bases; unmatched junction nucleotides: 15. Germline values: CDR1 MDHEN, CDR2 SYDVKM. The CDR3 has 20 residues. The CDR3 is CASRTPARDRVVSGANVLTF. The CDR3 DNA reads as TGTGCCAGCAGGACCCCGGCTCGGGACAGGGTTGTCTCTGGGGCCAACGTCCTGACTTTC.

This clonotype has a count of ten or more. CDR3 in DNA: TGTGCCAGCACCGCCGGCCTACGCTTTGAGACCCAGTACTTC. The encoded protein is CASTAGLRFETQYF. This sequence joins TRBV28 and TRBJ2-5, with no clear D. V gave up 7 bases and J gave up 5 bases, with 17 bases separating them. There are 14 residues in the CDR3. CDR1 and CDR2 (germline): MDHEN, SYDVKM. Full variable domain (outside the CDR3, taken from reference TRBV28 and TRBJ2-5): DVKVTQSSRYLVKRTGEKVFLECVQDMDHENMFWYRQDPGLGLRLIYFSYDVKMKEKGDIPEGYSVSREKKERFSLILESASTNQTSMYLCASTAGLRFETQYFGPGTRLLVL.

This clonotype was seen repeatedly, ten times or more. The chain employs TRBV6-6 and TRBJ2-7; D gene ambiguous. Germline V gives CDR1 MNHNY, CDR2 SVGAGI (reference sequence). There are 14 residues in the CDR3. With 5 bases removed from V and 2 bases from J, the gap between germline ends came to 13 bases. DNA of the CDR3: TGTGCCAGCAGTCCCCGGACCGAAACCTACGAGCAGTACTTC. As protein: CASSPRTETYEQYF.